The 7 T cell receptor beta chains below all came from one sample that was sequenced in a study of T cell changes during pregnancy in multiple sclerosis (dated by TCRdb to the late 2010s). Library construction relied on the immunoSEQ multiplex PCR assay. The source is immuneACCESS, and TCRdb retained only in-frame sequences with V and J called. Part of the clones is not carried over; for the studies checked, unresolved V genes explain less than half of this, and the remainder is unexplained. For this sample the table gives 100,000 or so clones, of which 75% to 95% were detected only once. The ten largest clones take up over 2.5% of the sample. The material was peripheral blood, obtained in the second trimester of pregnancy. The receptors stem from a female donor with multiple sclerosis, enrolled in a pregnancy study.

The rearrangement joins TRBV30 to TRBJ1-1; D may be TRBD1 (5 bases). Deletions cut 2 bases from V and 7 bases from J, with 14 bases between. The CDR3 sequence is 13 residues long. Germline loops: CDR1 GTSNPN, CDR2 SVGIG (reference sequence). CDR3 amino acids: CAWSPTATVEAFF. For the CDR3, the DNA is TGTGCCTGGAGTCCCACTGCGACAGTTGAAGCTTTCTTT.

This rearrangement joins TRBV7-9 to TRBJ2-2; 8 nucleotides line up with TRBD2. With 4 bases clipped from V and 7 bases from J, the junction kept 5 bases outside the gene matches. CDR1 and CDR2 (germline): SEHNR, FQNEAQ (reference sequence). This CDR3 region has 14 residues. The CDR3 nucleotides read TGTGCCAGCAGCTCGGGACTAGAAAGCGGGGAGCTGTTTTTT. This sequence encodes CASSSGLESGELFF.

The chain's CDR3 is CASSPGGSTYEQYF. The CDR3 nucleotides read TGTGCCAGCAGTCCGGGGGGCTCGACCTACGAGCAGTACTTC. V gene TRBV25-1 combines with J gene TRBJ2-7; D might be TRBD2 (7 bases). Germline lookup yields CDR1 MGHDK and CDR2 SYGVNS. The V end was cut by 5 bases, the J end by 2 bases, with 13 bases between. The CDR3 runs to 14 residues.

This clone was counted a few times. The J gene is TRBJ1-4, the V gene TRBV6-6; tentatively, D is TRBD1 (6 bases). V shed 5 bases and J shed 4 bases, with 14 bases lying between them. The germline V gene encodes CDR1 MNHNY and CDR2 SVGAGI (reference sequence). CDR3 length: 15 residues. Here the CDR3 DNA reads TGTGCCAGCAGTACCTTTACAGGGCTTAATGAAAAACTGTTTTTT. Amino acids: CASSTFTGLNEKLFF.

V is TRBV7-8 and J is TRBJ2-7, with a possible D match to TRBD1 (5 bases). CDR1 and CDR2 from the germline V gene are SGHVS and FQNEAQ. Trimming removed 4 bases from V and 2 bases from J, with 9 bases in between. The CDR3 is made up of 13 amino acids. The CDR3 region is CASSWGGTYEQYF. The CDR3 region has the DNA TGTGCCAGCAGCTGGGGCGGCACCTACGAGCAGTACTTC.

This sequence joins TRBV19 and TRBJ2-5, with a possible D match to TRBD1 (6 bases). The germline V and J ends were trimmed by 4 bases and 1 base, with 13 bases remaining between them. CDR1 is LNHDA and CDR2 is SQIVND in the germline V gene (reference sequence). CDR3 length: 15 amino acids. CDR3 sequence: CASSSTGTRQETQYF. In DNA, the CDR3 is TGTGCCAGTAGTAGTACCGGGACACGCCAAGAGACCCAGTACTTC.

The chain is built from TRBV19 and TRBJ2-7, with TRBD2 matching over 10 bases. J gave up 5 bases and V 7 bases, and 5 bases lay outside the gene matches. The CDR3 spans 13 residues. CDR1 is LNHDA and CDR2 is SQIVND in the germline V gene (reference sequence). CDR3 sequence reads: CASKASGSHEQYF. The CDR3 DNA reads TGTGCCAGTAAGGCTAGCGGGAGTCACGAGCAGTACTTC.